One sample yielded the 19 T cell receptor beta chains listed below, sequenced in a study of cytomegalovirus exposure and HLA in healthy donors. Vbeta (60) and Jbeta (13) primers were used in the PCR. Only in-frame clones appear in the TCRdb table, and some are missing; sequencing was by immunoSEQ multiplex PCR. There are about 160,000 clones in the sample; around 77% occur only once, and 1.6% lies in the top ten. The sequenced sample was PBMCs. These receptors came from a woman aged 30 to 39 in good health and CMV-seronegative.

The chain couples TRBV5-1 to TRBJ2-3, with 9 nucleotides matching TRBD1. Trimming cost V 4 bases and J 2 bases; bases outside gene matches: 8. The CDR3 is made up of 16 amino acids. Germline V gene lookup returns CDR1 SGHRS and CDR2 YFSETQ. The CDR3 bases are TGCGCCAGCAGCCCAGCCGGGACAGGGACCACAGATACGCAGTATTTT. It translates to CASSPAGTGTTDTQYF.

This clone has just a few counts. The V call is TRBV4-3, the J call TRBJ2-7, with 11 bases that match TRBD1. CDR3 size: 15 residues. Germline CDR1 is LGHNA and CDR2 is YSLEER. V dropped 3 bases and J dropped 2; count of bases not matched to a gene: 3. The CDR3 coding sequence is TGCGCCAGCAGCCAGGACAGGGGGCCCCCCTACGAGCAGTACTTC. Protein sequence: CASSQDRGPPYEQYF.

CDR3 bases: TGTGCCAGTATGGGGACTAGCGGGGGGTTAGGGACCGGGGAGCTGTTTTTT. It codes for CASMGTSGGLGTGELFF. V is TRBV19 and J is TRBJ2-2; TRBD2 matches 15 bases. With V trimmed by 7 bases and J by 5 bases, 8 bases remained unmatched. The germline V gene encodes CDR1 LNHDA and CDR2 SQIVND (reference sequence). There are 17 residues in the CDR3. The entire variable domain, with the rest obtained from reference TRBV19 and TRBJ2-2, is as follows: DGGITQSPKYLFRKEGQNVTLSCEQNLNHDAMYWYRQDPGQGLRLIYYSQIVNDFQKGDIAEGYSVSREKKESFPLTVTSAQKNPTAFYLCASMGTSGGLGTGELFFGEGSRLTVL.

This rearrangement joins TRBV11-1 to TRBJ2-1; 9 bases fit TRBD2. CDR1 is SGHAT, CDR2 FQDESV, per germline (reference sequence). After removal of 3 bases from V and 0 bases from J, the junction contained 3 bases not matched to a gene. This CDR3 spans 16 amino acids. The chain's CDR3 is CASSLGLAVSYNEQFF. As DNA, the CDR3 is TGTGCCAGCAGCTTGGGACTAGCCGTCTCCTACAATGAGCAGTTCTTC.

The V gene is TRBV25-1, the J gene TRBJ2-7, with D hard to call. The V end was cut by 8 bases, the J end by 3 bases, with 11 bases between. The germline V gene has CDR1 MGHDK and CDR2 SYGVNS. This CDR3 has 12 residues. CDR3 sequence: CASALTVYEQYF. The CDR3 nucleotides read TGTGCCAGCGCGCTCACAGTCTACGAGCAGTACTTC.

This clone occurred a few times. This chain joins TRBV5-6 and TRBJ2-1, with 12 bases fitting TRBD2. J lost 0 bases, V lost 4 bases, and 5 bases had no gene match. The CDR3 totals 17 residues. Germline CDR1 and CDR2: SGHDT and YYEEEE. CDR3 in amino acids: CASSVGLAGNSYNEQFF. The DNA for the CDR3 is TGTGCCAGCAGCGTAGGACTAGCGGGAAACTCCTACAATGAGCAGTTCTTC.

In this sample, this clone turned up a few times. The chain carries TRBV5-1 and TRBJ2-3, with TRBD1 matching 12 bases. Trimming cost V 1 base and J 5 bases; bases outside gene matches: 2. Germline V gives CDR1 SGHRS, CDR2 YFSETQ. This CDR3 has 15 amino acids. The CDR3 loop is CASSLRDRGQDTQYF. The CDR3 nucleotides are TGCGCCAGCAGCTTGCGGGACAGGGGGCAAGATACGCAGTATTTT. The full variable domain, completed using reference TRBV5-1 and TRBJ2-3, is KAGVTQTPRYLIKTRGQQVTLSCSPISGHRSVSWYQQTPGQGLQFLFEYFSETQRNKGNFPGRFSGRQFSNSRSEMNVSTLELGDSALYLCASSLRDRGQDTQYFGPGTRLTVL.

V gene TRBV5-1 combines with J gene TRBJ2-1; 8 bases fit TRBD2. CDR1 and CDR2 from the germline V gene are SGHRS and YFSETQ. V lost 4 bases, J lost 2 bases, and 8 bases stayed unmatched. There are 16 residues in the CDR3. The chain's CDR3 is CASSIRLASPYNEQFF. The CDR3 DNA follows: TGCGCCAGCAGCATCCGACTAGCGAGTCCCTACAATGAGCAGTTCTTC.

The chain is built from TRBV30 and TRBJ1-2; no reliable D call. The CDR3 runs to 13 residues. V was clipped by 1 base and J by 4 bases, with 10 bases between them. In germline, CDR1 is GTSNPN, CDR2 SVGIG (reference sequence). The CDR3 region is CAWSAGPGYGYTF. The CDR3 DNA sequence: TGTGCCTGGAGTGCTGGGCCCGGCTATGGCTACACCTTC.

The rearrangement links TRBV6-5 to TRBJ2-5, with 8 bases that match TRBD2. The germline V gene encodes CDR1 MNHEY and CDR2 SVGAGI. V was pared by 7 bases and J by 5 bases, with 12 bases of the junction left unmatched. The CDR3 runs 15 residues. CDR3 coding DNA: TGTGCCAGCAAACTTTTAGCGGGGTTAGCGGAGACCCAGTACTTC. It is translated as CASKLLAGLAETQYF.

The chain employs TRBV28 and TRBJ2-5; TRBD2 matches at 12 bases. Germline V gene sequence: CDR1 MDHEN, CDR2 SYDVKM. V was clipped by 6 bases and J by 4 bases; unmatched bases: 3. The length of the CDR3 is 14 residues. The CDR3 DNA sequence: TGTGCCAGCAGGGCTAGCGGGGGGGGAGAGACCCAGTACTTC. Its translation is CASRASGGGETQYF.

This chain links TRBV7-8 with TRBJ2-1, with 7 bases fitting TRBD2. The CDR3 has 16 residues. CDR1 is SGHVS, CDR2 FQNEAQ, per germline. V lost 0 bases and J lost 6; bases outside the gene matches: 8. CDR3 protein: CASSLAGGPMINEQFF. The DNA of the CDR3 is TGTGCCAGCAGCTTAGCGGGAGGGCCTATGATCAATGAGCAGTTCTTC.

This clone was observed once. V and J are TRBV28 and TRBJ1-5; the D gene is possibly TRBD1 (5 bases). V shed 1 base and J shed 3 bases, with 19 bases lying between them. Per germline, CDR1 MDHEN and CDR2 SYDVKM. The CDR3 sequence is 18 residues long. In DNA, the CDR3 is TGTGCCAGCAGTTTATTTTTCCCCGGGGGTAGGCCCAATCAGCCCCAGCATTTT. Residues: CASSLFFPGGRPNQPQHF.

This CDR3 is CAIRWRGDNANTEAFF. The DNA of the CDR3 is TGTGCCATCCGATGGCGGGGGGACAATGCGAACACTGAAGCTTTCTTT. The V call is TRBV28, the J call TRBJ1-1; tentative D call: TRBD1 (6 bases). CDR3 length: 16 amino acids. Germline lookup yields CDR1 MDHEN and CDR2 SYDVKM. V was shortened by 10 bases and J by 1 base, with 22 bases between the two germline ends.

This clone turned up a few times. This chain's CDR3 is CASSWGLGQTYEQYF. The DNA for the CDR3 is TGTGCCAGCAGTTGGGGCCTAGGACAGACCTACGAGCAGTACTTC. This chain joins TRBV27 and TRBJ2-7, with a tentative D call TRBD1 (6 bases). The CDR3 consists of 15 residues. CDR1 is MNHEY, CDR2 SMNVEV, per germline (reference sequence). V lost 4 bases and J lost 2, with 15 bases in between.

The V and J genes are TRBV5-4 and TRBJ2-2; 7 bases agree with TRBD2. V dropped 4 bases and J dropped 5; count of bases not matched to a gene: 17. Germline V gene sequence: CDR1 SGHNT, CDR2 YYREEE (reference sequence). The CDR3 covers 18 residues. The CDR3 DNA reads as TGTGCCAGCAGCCAAAAAATTGGAGCGGGGTGGCCAACCGGGGAGCTGTTTTTT. As protein: CASSQKIGAGWPTGELFF. Filled out from reference TRBV5-4 and TRBJ2-2, the complete variable domain reads ETGVTQSPTHLIKTRGQQVTLRCSSQSGHNTVSWYQQALGQGPQFIFQYYREEENGRGNFPPRFSGLQFPNYSSELNVNALELDDSALYLCASSQKIGAGWPTGELFFGEGSRLTVL.

In its sample, this clone was seen once. The chain uses TRBV5-1 and TRBJ1-1; a weak D match, TRBD1 (5 bases). Germline V CDR1 and CDR2: SGHRS, YFSETQ. V gave up 4 bases and J gave up 4 bases, with 17 bases separating them. The CDR3 consists of 15 residues. CDR3 bases: TGCGCCAGCAGCCCTCGGACGGGGGAGGCCACTGAAGCTTTCTTT. Translating gives CASSPRTGEATEAFF. Drawing the rest from reference TRBV5-1 and TRBJ1-1, the complete variable domain is KAGVTQTPRYLIKTRGQQVTLSCSPISGHRSVSWYQQTPGQGLQFLFEYFSETQRNKGNFPGRFSGRQFSNSRSEMNVSTLELGDSALYLCASSPRTGEATEAFFGQGTRLTVV.

The rearrangement joins TRBV7-2 to TRBJ2-7; 8 bases map to TRBD2. The length of the CDR3 is 18 residues. With V trimmed by 0 bases and J by 0 bases, 10 bases remained unmatched. Per the germline V gene, CDR1 is SGHTA and CDR2 is FQGNSA. CDR3 region: CASSLAGSGSQLSYEQYF. DNA of the CDR3: TGTGCCAGCAGCTTAGCGGGGAGCGGGAGTCAACTCTCCTACGAGCAGTACTTC. Looking up the rest from reference TRBV7-2 and TRBJ2-7 gives the full variable domain: GAGVSQSPSNKVTEKGKDVELRCDPISGHTALYWYRQSLGQGLEFLIYFQGNSAPDKSGLPSDRFSAERTGGSVSTLTIQRTQQEDSAVYLCASSLAGSGSQLSYEQYFGPGTRLTVT.

V is TRBV19 and J is TRBJ2-7; D unresolved. The CDR3 totals 14 residues. Germline assignment: CDR1 LNHDA and CDR2 SQIVND (reference sequence). The V end lost 5 bases, the J end lost 3 bases, and 14 bases lay between the germline ends. The CDR3 protein is CASSSAFGGYEQYF. CDR3 bases: TGTGCCAGTAGTTCTGCTTTCGGTGGCTACGAGCAGTACTTC.